These 25 T cell receptor beta chains originate from one sample sequenced in a study of cytotoxic CD8 clonotypes in ibrutinib-treated CLL. The method was immunoSEQ multiplex PCR; TCRdb's version includes in-frame clones alone and lacks a portion of them. Seen here are over 250,000 clones, around 77% observed once, and the top ten hold approximately 5.6%. The starting material was PBMCs, obtained at disease progression, from a patient treated with ibrutinib. The source is a human donor with chronic lymphocytic leukemia.

The genes are TRBV11-2 and TRBJ1-2, with D possibly TRBD1 on 5 matching bases. The CDR3 totals 15 residues. V dropped 5 bases and J dropped 5 bases, with 18 bases sitting between them. Germline-derived CDR1 and CDR2 are SGHAT and FQNNGV. In DNA, the CDR3 is TGTGCCAGCAGCGAGATTCAGGGAGGCCGATATGGCTACACCTTC. As protein: CASSEIQGGRYGYTF. The variable domain in full, completed from reference TRBV11-2 and TRBJ1-2, reads EAGVAQSPRYKIIEKRQSVAFWCNPISGHATLYWYQQILGQGPKLLIQFQNNGVVDDSQLPKDRFSAERLKGVDSTLKIQPAKLEDSAVYLCASSEIQGGRYGYTFGSGTRLTVV.

The V and J genes are TRBV6-5 and TRBJ1-6; D unresolved. CDR1 MNHEY and CDR2 SVGAGI come from the germline V gene. Trimming removed 0 bases at V and 9 bases at J, with 9 bases between. The CDR3 loop spans 14 amino acids. The CDR3: CASSYSGVFSPLHF. In DNA form, the CDR3 reads TGTGCCAGCAGTTACTCCGGGGTTTTTTCACCCCTCCACTTT.

The rearrangement joins TRBV11-3 to TRBJ2-7; 9 nucleotides align to TRBD1. CDR3 size: 14 residues. In germline, CDR1 is SGHNT, CDR2 YENEEA. V shed 5 bases, J shed 2 bases, and the junction held 4 bases outside the gene matches. The CDR3 loop reads CASSQGQGPYEQYF. The CDR3 DNA sequence: TGTGCCAGCAGCCAGGGACAGGGACCCTACGAGCAGTACTTC.

The chain uses TRBV4-1 and TRBJ2-4; tentatively, D is TRBD2 (5 bases). Germline V CDR1 and CDR2: MGHRA, YSYEKL. This CDR3 spans 18 amino acids. The V and J ends lost 0 bases and 2 bases respectively, with 17 bases between them. CDR3 DNA: TGCGCCAGCAGCCAAGATCCGACGACTCCGGGGACCAAAAACATTCAGTACTTC. Translation gives CASSQDPTTPGTKNIQYF.

The chain combines TRBV15 with TRBJ2-3, with 9 nucleotides matching TRBD1. CDR3 size: 16 residues. The V and J ends lost 6 bases and 0 bases, in that order; junction bases with no gene match: 7. Per germline, CDR1 LNHNV and CDR2 YYDKDF (reference sequence). CDR3 DNA sequence: TGTGCCACCAGAGGGGACAGGGCACTAAGCACAGATACGCAGTATTTT. This translates into CATRGDRALSTDTQYF.

This rearrangement joins TRBV10-3 to TRBJ2-7, with D possibly matching TRBD2 (5 bases). The V gene's germline CDR1 is ENHRY and CDR2 SYGVKD. Trimming took off 10 bases at V and 0 bases at J, with 19 bases between the two ends. The CDR3 is 15 amino acids. CDR3 region: CATKPHGEHSYEQYF. In nucleotides, the CDR3 is TGTGCCACTAAACCGCACGGGGAACACTCCTACGAGCAGTACTTC.

The chain carries TRBV19 and TRBJ2-5; possibly TRBD2 for D (7 bases). Per the germline V gene, CDR1 is LNHDA and CDR2 is SQIVND (reference sequence). This CDR3 spans 16 amino acids. Trimming shortened V by 3 bases and J by 1 base, and 15 bases separated the two germline ends. CDR3 amino acids: CASSIHQGGGQETQYF. The CDR3 region has the DNA TGTGCCAGTAGTATCCACCAGGGAGGGGGCCAAGAGACCCAGTACTTC. Combining the CDR3 with reference TRBV19 and TRBJ2-5 gives the whole variable domain DGGITQSPKYLFRKEGQNVTLSCEQNLNHDAMYWYRQDPGQGLRLIYYSQIVNDFQKGDIAEGYSVSREKKESFPLTVTSAQKNPTAFYLCASSIHQGGGQETQYFGPGTRLLVL.

This clone has just a few counts. The chain has TRBV7-2 and TRBJ2-3, with D unclear. CDR1 and CDR2 (germline): SGHTA, FQGNSA. V was shortened by 3 bases and J by 4 bases, with 11 bases between the two germline ends. This CDR3 has 14 residues. The CDR3 nucleotides read TGTGCCAGCAGCTTTGTGGGTTTCGCAGATACGCAGTATTTT. Translated, it gives CASSFVGFADTQYF.

The chain carries TRBV11-2 and TRBJ2-4, with unresolved D. The CDR3 runs 11 residues. Germline V gives CDR1 SGHAT, CDR2 FQNNGV. V was cut by 2 bases and J by 7 bases, with 3 bases left in between. CDR3 amino acids: CASSLNNIQYF. The CDR3 DNA reads as TGTGCCAGCAGCTTAAATAACATTCAGTACTTC.

This clone occurred once. This chain uses TRBV28 with TRBJ1-1, with 9 bases lining up with TRBD1. Trimming cost V 4 bases and J 5 bases; bases outside gene matches: 5. The V gene's germline CDR1 is MDHEN and CDR2 SYDVKM. The CDR3 totals 14 residues. This CDR3 reads CASSSGTGMTEAFF. In nucleotides, the CDR3 is TGTGCCAGCAGTTCGGGGACAGGGATGACTGAAGCTTTCTTT.

The chain combines TRBV4-3 with TRBJ2-1, with 8 nucleotides matching TRBD2. Germline V gene lookup returns CDR1 LGHNA and CDR2 YSLEER. V gave up 2 bases and J gave up 2 bases; unmatched junction bases: 14. The CDR3 is made up of 19 amino acids. The CDR3 region is CASSQRSSGSWEAYNEQFF. In DNA, the CDR3 is TGCGCCAGCAGCCAACGGTCTAGCGGGTCCTGGGAGGCCTACAATGAGCAGTTCTTC.

This clone was seen a few times. The gene calls are TRBV10-3 and TRBJ2-1; D remains unclear. The CDR3 length is 12 residues. Per the germline V gene, CDR1 is ENHRY and CDR2 is SYGVKD. Between the trimmed V and J ends, which lost 6 bases and 10 bases, there was a span of 13 bases. CDR3 sequence (DNA): TGTGCCATCAGGAGTGGCCAGGCCGAGCAGTTCTTC. Translated, it gives CAIRSGQAEQFF.

Only one count was recorded for this clone. V usage is TRBV27 and J usage is TRBJ2-7; the match to TRBD2 covers 8 bases. CDR1 is MNHEY, CDR2 SMNVEV, per germline (reference sequence). Trimming cost V 0 bases and J 3 bases; bases outside gene matches: 13. The CDR3 consists of 18 residues. The CDR3 here is CASSLSGGMAGGLYEQYF. CDR3 bases: TGTGCCAGCAGTTTATCGGGGGGGATGGCGGGAGGCCTCTACGAGCAGTACTTC.

The chain couples TRBV5-1 to TRBJ2-3, with 15 nucleotides matching TRBD2. CDR1 and CDR2 (germline): SGHRS, YFSETQ. This CDR3 has 15 amino acids. The trim removed 5 bases at V and 4 bases at J, leaving 2 bases unmatched. CDR3 sequence reads: CASSWTSGRADTQYF. CDR3 DNA sequence: TGCGCCAGCAGTTGGACTAGCGGGAGGGCAGATACGCAGTATTTT.

The chain employs TRBV6-1 and TRBJ1-5, with D unresolved. The germline CDR1 and CDR2 sequences are MNHNS and SASEGT. V was cut by 1 base and J by 0 bases, with 16 bases left in between. The CDR3 spans 18 residues. CDR3 loop: CASSEVLIRQYSNQPQHF. As DNA, the CDR3 is TGTGCCAGCAGTGAAGTGTTAATCCGTCAATATAGCAATCAGCCCCAGCATTTT.

The table lists this clone with a few counts. The chain uses TRBV18 and TRBJ2-2; 7 bases line up with TRBD2. Germline V gives CDR1 KGHSH, CDR2 LQKENI. The CDR3 runs to 17 residues. The V and J ends lost 0 bases and 4 bases, in that order; junction bases with no gene match: 8. The CDR3 coding sequence is TGTGCCAGCTCACCACCAGGAGGGAGGGCCACCACCGGGGAGCTGTTTTTT. It is translated as CASSPPGGRATTGELFF.

The V gene is TRBV11-2, the J gene TRBJ2-2; D may match TRBD1 or TRBD2 (5 bases each). The CDR3 runs to 13 residues. CDR1 is SGHAT, CDR2 FQNNGV, per germline. Trimming removed 5 bases from V and 9 bases from J, with 13 bases in between. CDR3 nucleotides: TGTGCCAGCAGCATAGGGACCGCTCGGGAGCTGTTTTTT. This translates into CASSIGTARELFF.

This clone was counted a few times. This rearrangement joins TRBV15 to TRBJ1-5; 8 nucleotides align to TRBD1. Germline CDR1 LNHNV, CDR2 YYDKDF (reference sequence). The CDR3 is made up of 15 amino acids. Trimming removed 2 bases from V and 6 bases from J; junction bases left unmatched: 6. This chain's CDR3 is CATSRQGAGGQPQHF. CDR3 nucleotides: TGTGCCACCAGCAGACAGGGGGCAGGAGGTCAGCCCCAGCATTTT.

CDR3 amino acids: CASSYASGTEQFF. The CDR3 DNA reads TGTGCCAGCAGTTACGCTAGCGGGACTGAGCAGTTCTTC. V and J are TRBV28 and TRBJ2-1; 9 bases align to TRBD2. CDR1 is MDHEN, CDR2 SYDVKM, per germline. The CDR3 consists of 13 residues. V dropped 4 bases and J dropped 9; count of bases not matched to a gene: 4.

The table lists this clone with a count of one. The chain joins TRBV27 to TRBJ2-7; 10 bases line up with TRBD1. This CDR3 is 13 amino acids long. Trimming at V came to 5 bases and at J to 4 bases, leaving 2 bases not matched to a gene. In germline, CDR1 is MNHEY, CDR2 SMNVEV (reference sequence). The CDR3 loop is CASSRDRGYEQYF. The CDR3 region has the DNA TGTGCCAGCAGTCGGGACAGGGGATACGAGCAGTACTTC.

This chain uses TRBV2 with TRBJ1-2; no clear D gene. This CDR3 contains 15 residues. V lost 6 bases to trimming and J lost 1 base, with 15 bases between them. The germline gives CDR1 SNHLY, CDR2 FYNNEI. The CDR3 DNA sequence: TGTGCCAGCAGCCAACAGAGCCGGAATAACTATGGCTACACCTTC. This gives the protein CASSQQSRNNYGYTF.

The J gene is TRBJ2-1, the V gene TRBV7-2; D is unclear. The germline V gene has CDR1 SGHTA and CDR2 FQGNSA. The CDR3 length is 13 residues. The V end was cut by 5 bases, the J end by 6 bases, with 11 bases between. The CDR3 DNA reads as TGTGCCAGCAGCCCAGAGGCCTTCAATGAGCAGTTCTTC. Translated, it gives CASSPEAFNEQFF.

The chain has TRBV5-1 and TRBJ1-4; 7 positions match TRBD1. With V trimmed by 4 bases and J by 2 bases, 5 bases remained unmatched. Germline lookup yields CDR1 SGHRS and CDR2 YFSETQ. The CDR3 sequence is 15 residues long. The CDR3 loop is CASSLRQGTNEKLFF. Written as DNA, the CDR3 is TGCGCCAGCAGCCTGAGACAGGGCACTAATGAAAAACTGTTTTTT.

The rearrangement uses TRBV28 and TRBJ2-5; 11 bases map to TRBD2. The V gene's germline CDR1 is MDHEN and CDR2 SYDVKM. The CDR3 runs to 16 residues. J lost 3 bases, V lost 3 bases, and 6 bases had no gene match. Here the CDR3 reads CASSFQGLAAEETQYF. The DNA for the CDR3 is TGTGCCAGCAGTTTTCAGGGACTAGCGGCTGAAGAGACCCAGTACTTC.

This chain joins TRBV4-1 and TRBJ1-5; unclear D gene. The ends were cut back, 0 bases at V and 6 bases at J, with 12 bases in the middle. Germline CDR1 reads MGHRA; CDR2 reads YSYEKL. The CDR3 covers 15 residues. CDR3 residues: CASSQEGHEGQPQHF. CDR3 DNA sequence: TGCGCCAGCAGCCAAGAAGGGCACGAAGGTCAGCCCCAGCATTTT.